The rows below give T cell receptor beta chains drawn from one sample of a study of human T cells and chemical hapten exposure. MiXCR was run by TCRdb on the RACE reads, yielding one entry per CDR3 protein. The sample lists 250,000 or so distinct CDR3 sequences, around 7.3% occurring once. Material: whole blood, obtained in connection with sensitization to the hapten diphenylcyclopropenone (DPC). The receptors stem from a young man with alopecia areata. Some clones in this sample may be carry-over from other donors' samples. CDR3s leave out the opening cysteine and the closing phenylalanine or tryptophan.

>TRBV3-1|14
ASSQVSGFGQDTQY
>TRBV7-6|15
ASSLVYSGTNTGELF
>TRBV7-9|11
ASSLRQQETQY
>TRBV5-5|12
ASSHAGYQETQY
>TRBV6-5|13
ASTPGVGGRYEQY
>TRBV2|16
ASSEMDRHFSYNSPLH
>TRBV7-9|12
ASSFFTGGNGYT
>TRBV28|13
ASSLRGRESYGYT
>TRBV7-9|12
ASSLVGTGAEAF
>TRBV6-2/TRBV6-3|9
ASSPKNIQY
>TRBV28|12
ASSLSAPTYGYT
>TRBV11-2|14
ASSQDSTLAKNIQY
>TRBV10-3|15
AISSTTGLQNTDTQY
>TRBV7-9|12
ASSLNFGNTEAF
>TRBV7-7|11
ASSLTKNTEAF
>TRBV4-2|10
ASSLIQGEQF
>TRBV9|17
ASSVGPAPGAGGLNIQY
>TRBV7-6|16
ASSHYTDSVCPFWPQH
>TRBV10-1|13
ASSDGAVGANVLT
>TRBV4-3|12
ASSETGGDQPQH
>TRBV7-9|10
ASSLGADEQF
>TRBV6-2/TRBV6-3|12
ATHTGDRDQPQH
>TRBV5-6|12
ASSLVRVTNIQY
>TRBV29-1|11
SVRGSAVYEQY
>TRBV7-2|10
ASSPDSPGAF
>TRBV4-1|16
ASSQEWVGEAKDHAQY
>TRBV6-5|12
ASSYAVTNYGYT
>TRBV10-3|11
AISPTQGNEQF
>TRBV6-5|13
ASSPRGAGWETQY
>TRBV10-3|15
AISESPPGQGGYEQY
>TRBV7-9|15
ASSLEGPGTTNTEAF
>TRBV11-1|12
ASSLRGAEETQY
>TRBV6-1|13
ASSEGEGNYNEQF
>TRBV28|12
ASSLWGWNTEAF
>TRBV7-3|12
ASSPTGYGNTIY
>TRBV5-1|14
ASTPGLAGNTGELF
>TRBV10-3|18
AISVTSGQGARGDNSPLH
>TRBV10-2|13
ASKQRGGSGDGYT
>TRBV28|13
ASSLPGTGSEEQY
>TRBV6-2/TRBV6-3|13
ASSYSTPLQETQY
>TRBV10-2|11
ASSEQGGTEAF
>TRBV20-1|10
SARSQLSPLH
>TRBV5-1|11
ASSFSGGYGYT
>TRBV7-9|17
ASSLGSPSWESGANVLT
>TRBV29-1|12
SVEEADSYYGYT
>TRBV20-1|14
SARDMSQGGYNEQF
>TRBV2|12
ASSDGTGNYEQY